Listed below are T cell receptor beta chains from one sample, sequenced in a study of response to subunit inactivated influenza vaccine. TCRdb recomputed calls from the RT-PCR reads with MiXCR, one row per CDR3 protein. Of about 650,000 distinct CDR3 sequences in the sample, around 15% were seen once. Here the sequenced sample was PBMCs from blood, taken approximately 15 days before vaccination. These TCRs come from a man aged 50 to 59 who received an inactivated influenza vaccine. The CDR3 runs from the conserved cysteine through the conserved F or W. The D gene is left open where the match is weak. Some rows mark clone size as missing; the rest say once, few, many or name a class of expanded clone.

J gene,clone size,V gene,D gene,CDR3 DNA,CDR3 protein
TRBJ2-3,few,TRBV18,TRBD2,TGTGCCAGCTCACCCCTTCTGGGGACTAGCGGCACAGATACGCAGTATTTT,CASSPLLGTSGTDTQYF
TRBJ2-7,few,TRBV21-1,NA,TGTGCCAGCAGCGAGATTTACAGGGGGCCTTCCTACGAGCAGTACTTC,CASSEIYRGPSYEQYF
TRBJ2-3,NA,TRBV27,NA,TGTGCCAGGAGTTTATTGGTCCGACCCACAGATACGCAGTATTTT,CARSLLVRPTDTQYF
TRBJ2-1,NA,TRBV14,TRBD2,TGTGCCAGCAGCCAAAGAGGGCTAGCGGGCCGCAATGAGCAGTTCTTC,CASSQRGLAGRNEQFF
TRBJ1-5,NA,TRBV5-1,TRBD1,TGCGCCAGCAGCTGGGGACAGGGCACTCAGCCCCAGCATTTT,CASSWGQGTQPQHF
TRBJ2-2,NA,TRBV2,TRBD2,TGTGCCAGCAGGAGGACTAGCTCCGGGGAGCTGTTTTTT,CASRRTSSGELFF
TRBJ2-7,few,TRBV20-1,TRBD1,TGCAGTGCTAGAGAGATGACAGGGGGCGGCTACGAGCAGTACTTC,CSAREMTGGGYEQYF
TRBJ2-5,many,TRBV7-8,NA,TGTGCCAGCAGCTGGACCGGGACCCAGTACTTC,CASSWTGTQYF
TRBJ1-3,many,TRBV12-3/TRBV12-4,TRBD1,TGTGCCAGCAGTCGGGACAGCTCTGGAAACACCATATATTTT,CASSRDSSGNTIYF
TRBJ2-7,NA,TRBV11-2,NA,TGTGCCAGCAGCCTGGGACCCCTAAGCTCCTACGAGCAGTACTTC,CASSLGPLSSYEQYF
TRBJ2-7,few,TRBV28,NA,TGTGCCAGCCGTCCGGCGGGCGGATCCTACGAGCAGTACTTC,CASRPAGGSYEQYF
TRBJ1-1,NA,TRBV6-2/TRBV6-3,NA,TGTGCCAGCAGTTACGGGCCATGGGAAGCTTTCTTT,CASSYGPWEAFF
TRBJ2-1,NA,TRBV6-1,TRBD2,TGTGCCAGCAGTGAAACGGGGGGGTACGATGAGCAGTTCTTC,CASSETGGYDEQFF
TRBJ2-7,NA,TRBV7-3,NA,TGTGCCAGCAGCCCTCAGGGATTAGGGGACTACGAGCAGTACTTC,CASSPQGLGDYEQYF
TRBJ2-1,NA,TRBV2,NA,TGTGCCAGCAGTGATGTGTTGATAAGCTCCTACAATGAGCAGTTCTTC,CASSDVLISSYNEQFF
TRBJ1-1,few,TRBV4-3,NA,TGCGCCAGCAGCCAAGATCGAGGTCAGGGCGATGAAGCTTTCTTT,CASSQDRGQGDEAFF
TRBJ2-4,NA,TRBV11-2,TRBD1,TGTGCCAGCAGCTTTGACGACAGGGCCCCCTTAAACTACTTC,CASSFDDRAPLNYF
TRBJ2-6,NA,TRBV7-9,NA,TGTGCCAGCAGCCCGCGGGCTGGGGCCAACGTCCTGACTTTC,CASSPRAGANVLTF
TRBJ2-3,NA,TRBV6-1,TRBD2,TGTGCCAGCAGTCGCTCCCTAGCGGGGGGCACAGATACGCAGTATTTT,CASSRSLAGGTDTQYF
TRBJ2-5,few,TRBV20-1,TRBD2,TGCAGTGCTAGAGGGCAGAGCGGGAGAGAGACCCAGTACTTC,CSARGQSGRETQYF
TRBJ2-1,many,TRBV11-2,NA,TGTGCCAGCAGCTCCCAGGCGGGGAATACCTACAATGAGCAGTTCTTC,CASSSQAGNTYNEQFF
TRBJ2-3,few,TRBV30,NA,TGTGCCTGGAGTGGTGGACTAATTACAGATACGCAGTATTTT,CAWSGGLITDTQYF
TRBJ2-1,few,TRBV6-5,NA,TGTGCCAGCAGTTACGCTAACTACAATGAGCAGTTCTTC,CASSYANYNEQFF
TRBJ1-2,few,TRBV5-5,NA,TGTGCCAGCAGCTTGACACAGGGAATAACAGGTGGCTACACCTTC,CASSLTQGITGGYTF
TRBJ2-3,NA,TRBV6-5,NA,TGTGCCAGCAGTTCCGGCGCGGAACGCACGTATTTT,CASSSGAERTYF
TRBJ2-1,few,TRBV9,TRBD1,TGTGCCAGGGAACCGGGACAGGGATACAATGAGCAGTTCTTC,CAREPGQGYNEQFF
TRBJ2-3,few,TRBV4-2,NA,TGTGCCAGCAGCCAAGAGGCTAGCGCGGCGCAGTATTTT,CASSQEASAAQYF
TRBJ2-4,NA,TRBV5-6,NA,TGTGCCAGCAGCTTGGGGGGACACGGACAGTACTTC,CASSLGGHGQYF
TRBJ2-7,NA,TRBV2,TRBD2,TGTGCCAGCAGTAGTCCCTTAGCGGGACACTCCTACGAGCAGTACTTC,CASSSPLAGHSYEQYF